The 28 T cell receptor beta chains given below trace back to one sample, sequenced in a study of blood T cell repertoires in COVID-19 (dated by TCRdb to 2019 to 2021). The library was obtained by the immunoSEQ multiplex PCR assay. Drawn from immuneACCESS, this table holds only the in-frame rearrangements with V and J called that TCRdb kept. Clones are partly lost; checked studies trace under half to an unresolved V gene and leave the rest unexplained. The sample records about 300,000 clones, around 89% of which are singletons. Around 4.4% of the sample goes to the ten largest clones. The sequenced material came from peripheral blood. These receptors originate from a man aged 35 to 55 with acute or convalescent COVID-19.

This clone was observed a single time. The rearrangement joins TRBV19 to TRBJ1-5; no definite D call. In germline, CDR1 is LNHDA, CDR2 SQIVND (reference sequence). Trimming removed 4 bases from V and 6 bases from J, with 7 bases in between. This CDR3 comprises 12 residues. For the CDR3, the DNA is TGTGCCAGTAGTACCTATCGTCAGCCCCAGCATTTT. Translation: CASSTYRQPQHF.

The table lists this clone with a count of one. The chain recombines TRBV6-5 with TRBJ1-2; D is undetermined. Germline lookup yields CDR1 MNHEY and CDR2 SVGAGI. Deletions cut 7 bases from V and 4 bases from J, with 19 bases between. The CDR3 runs 15 residues. CDR3 in DNA: TGTGCCAGCATCGGCGACACACACTCCTCCTATGGCTACACCTTC. Protein sequence: CASIGDTHSSYGYTF.

CDR3 amino acids: CASRPAGGNEAFF. For the CDR3, the DNA is TGTGCCAGCAGACCAGCCGGGGGGAATGAAGCTTTCTTT. The chain recombines TRBV11-2 with TRBJ1-1, with TRBD1 as a possible D gene (5 bases). Deletions cut 6 bases from V and 7 bases from J, with 15 bases between. Germline V gives CDR1 SGHAT, CDR2 FQNNGV. This CDR3 spans 13 amino acids.

The CDR3 is CASSLVPTGGRQPQHF. CDR3 bases: TGCGCCAGCAGCTTGGTCCCCACAGGGGGCAGACAGCCCCAGCATTTT. The V and J genes are TRBV5-1 and TRBJ1-5; 9 bases match TRBD1. Germline V gene sequence: CDR1 SGHRS, CDR2 YFSETQ. The trim removed 0 bases at V and 7 bases at J, leaving 8 bases unmatched. CDR3 length equals 16 residues.

The V call is TRBV29-1, the J call TRBJ1-2; the D is unclear. V dropped 0 bases and J dropped 4 bases, with 9 bases sitting between them. Germline CDR1 is SQVTM and CDR2 is ANQGSEA. CDR3 length: 13 amino acids. CDR3 in DNA: TGCAGCGTTGAAGAAGAGGGTTTCTATGGCTACACCTTC. Amino acids: CSVEEEGFYGYTF.

The gene calls are TRBV7-9 and TRBJ1-1; tentatively, D is TRBD1 (6 bases). Germline V gene lookup returns CDR1 SEHNR and CDR2 FQNEAQ (reference sequence). CDR3 size: 14 residues. V was shortened by 5 bases and J by 5 bases, with 15 bases between the two germline ends. CDR3 coding DNA: TGTGCCAGCAGCCCTAGGGCAGGGGAGACTGAAGCTTTCTTT. This translates into CASSPRAGETEAFF. The whole variable domain, remainder taken from reference TRBV7-9 and TRBJ1-1, is DTGVSQNPRHKITKRGQNVTFRCDPISEHNRLYWYRQTLGQGPEFLTYFQNEAQLEKSRLLSDRFSAERPKGSFSTLEIQRTEQGDSAMYLCASSPRAGETEAFFGQGTRLTVV.

The chain recombines TRBV6-5 with TRBJ2-1; tentative D call: TRBD1 (6 bases). Deletions cut 4 bases from V and 0 bases from J, with 13 bases between. The CDR3 has 16 residues. From germline, CDR1 is MNHEY and CDR2 SVGAGI. CDR3 nucleotide sequence: TGTGCCAGCAGTTCTCTTACAGGGAGCTCCTACAATGAGCAGTTCTTC. This sequence encodes CASSSLTGSSYNEQFF.

V usage is TRBV6-5 and J usage is TRBJ2-7; D unclear. V lost 2 bases and J lost 2, with 7 bases in between. CDR1 is MNHEY, CDR2 SVGAGI, per germline. This CDR3 has 13 amino acids. Written as DNA, the CDR3 is TGTGCCAGCAGTTACGGCAGGACCTACGAGCAGTACTTC. It specifies CASSYGRTYEQYF.

The chain employs TRBV30 and TRBJ1-6; D gene uncertain. Germline CDR1 reads GTSNPN; CDR2 reads SVGIG (reference sequence). CDR3 length: 14 residues. V was trimmed by 4 bases and J by 0 bases, leaving 7 bases between them. CDR3 coding DNA: TGTGCCTGGAAGCGGAGCTCCTATAATTCACCCCTCCACTTT. It translates to CAWKRSSYNSPLHF.

The V gene is TRBV4-2, the J gene TRBJ1-2, with 9 bases fitting TRBD1. Germline V gives CDR1 LGHNA, CDR2 YNFKEQ. The CDR3 is made up of 15 amino acids. The junction had 5 bases not matched to a gene; V was cut back by 1 base and J by 5 bases. The CDR3 nucleotides are TGTGCCAGCAGCCAAGGGTCGGGGACAGGGTATGGCTACACCTTC. This encodes CASSQGSGTGYGYTF.

The chain has TRBV6-5 and TRBJ2-7, with D possibly being TRBD2 (6 bases). V lost 6 bases, J lost 3 bases, and 15 bases lay in between. The length of the CDR3 is 14 residues. The germline CDR1 and CDR2 sequences are MNHEY and SVGAGI. CDR3 in amino acids: CASREGGSLYEQYF. CDR3 bases: TGTGCCAGCAGGGAGGGAGGCAGTCTCTACGAGCAGTACTTC.

The chain uses TRBV24-1 and TRBJ2-3; perhaps TRBD1 as D (6 bases). Germline V gene data show CDR1 as KGHDR and CDR2 as SFDVKD. V lost 2 bases and J 3 bases, leaving 14 bases between the germline ends. The CDR3 covers 16 residues. The CDR3: CATSDSSNTGTDTQYF. In DNA form, the CDR3 reads TGTGCCACCAGTGATTCAAGTAATACAGGGACAGATACGCAGTATTTT.

J is TRBJ1-6 and V is TRBV2; TRBD1 matches at 7 bases. The J segment lost 0 bases and the V segment lost 2 bases, leaving 7 bases of the junction unmatched. CDR3 length: 18 residues. Germline loops: CDR1 SNHLY, CDR2 FYNNEI. CDR3 bases: TGTGCCAGCAGTGAACTGGGACAGATAAGCTCCTATAATTCACCCCTCCACTTT. This encodes CASSELGQISSYNSPLHF.

V gene TRBV27 combines with J gene TRBJ2-7; TRBD1 matches 9 bases. Germline V CDR1 and CDR2: MNHEY, SMNVEV (reference sequence). The CDR3 covers 15 residues. J was trimmed by 0 bases and V by 3 bases; bases with no gene match: 3. DNA of the CDR3: TGTGCCAGCAGTTTGGGGACAGGGAGCTCCTACGAGCAGTACTTC. Its translation is CASSLGTGSSYEQYF.

The chain employs TRBV9 and TRBJ2-7; 8 bases align to TRBD1. The CDR3 consists of 14 residues. Germline V gene sequence: CDR1 SGDLS, CDR2 YYNGEE. The V segment lost 3 bases and the J segment 4 bases; nucleotides outside the gene matches: 6. In DNA form, the CDR3 reads TGTGCCAGCAGCGCCCCGGGACAGGAATACGAGCAGTACTTC. Its protein product is CASSAPGQEYEQYF.

The genes are TRBV5-1 and TRBJ2-7, with TRBD1 identical over 7 bases. V shed 2 bases and J 3 bases; nucleotides not matched to a gene: 5. Germline-derived CDR1 and CDR2 are SGHRS and YFSETQ. This CDR3 comprises 14 residues. The CDR3 sequence is CASSLTGTDYEQYF. CDR3 nucleotides: TGCGCCAGCAGCTTAACCGGGACAGACTACGAGCAGTACTTC.

V is TRBV7-3 and J is TRBJ2-1, with TRBD2 matching over 12 bases. The CDR3 totals 16 residues. Losses at the gene ends were 4 bases for V and 4 bases for J; bases not matched to a gene: 5. Germline V gene lookup returns CDR1 SGHTA and CDR2 FQGTGA. In DNA form, the CDR3 reads TGTGCCAGCAGCTCTCTAGCGGGGGGGCTATACAATGAGCAGTTCTTC. This encodes CASSSLAGGLYNEQFF.

This chain uses TRBV19 with TRBJ1-5; TRBD1 is a possible D gene (5 bases). CDR1 and CDR2 (germline): LNHDA, SQIVND (reference sequence). The CDR3 sequence is 16 residues long. V lost 0 bases, J lost 1 base, and 10 bases lay in between. The DNA of the CDR3 is TGTGCCAGTAGTATAGAGGCAGGGTCAAGCAATCAGCCCCAGCATTTT. This encodes CASSIEAGSSNQPQHF.

The chain is built from TRBV20-1 and TRBJ1-2; D ambiguous. This CDR3 is 15 amino acids long. V lost 3 bases and J lost 2, with 16 bases in between. CDR1 is DFQATT and CDR2 is SNEGSKA in the germline V gene (reference sequence). This CDR3 is CSASVLIGVNYGYTF. CDR3 sequence (DNA): TGCAGTGCTAGTGTTTTGATCGGAGTAAACTATGGCTACACCTTC.

About this clone itself: Because the CDR3 is missing its conserved closing phenylalanine or tryptophan, this is likely a read error. The DNA is left out, because the CDR3 cannot be placed on it with certainty; the CDR3 is given as TCRdb lists it. CDR3 region: CARTTGEV. The J gene is TRBJ1-2, the V gene TRBV5-1; TRBD1 is the table's D call and was not checked against the DNA. The CDR3 spans 8 residues, counting both ends. CDR1 is SGHRS, CDR2 YFSETQ, per germline.

This rearrangement joins TRBV18 to TRBJ1-2; the D is unclear. Trimming took off 9 bases at V and 3 bases at J, with 14 bases between the two ends. Germline lookup yields CDR1 KGHSH and CDR2 LQKENI. The CDR3 consists of 13 residues. The CDR3 DNA follows: TGTGCCAGTCTTGGCGGGTCGGACTATGGCTACACCTTC. Its protein product is CASLGGSDYGYTF.

The gene calls are TRBV3-1 (or the pseudogene TRBV3-2) and TRBJ2-7, with D maybe TRBD2 (6 bases). The V gene lost 4 bases and the J gene lost 2 bases, with 15 bases spanning the gap. CDR1 LGHDT and CDR2 YNNKEL come from the germline V gene (reference sequence). The CDR3 spans 15 residues. The CDR3 spells CASSPLRDWTYEQYF. DNA for the CDR3: TGTGCCAGCAGCCCCCTGAGGGACTGGACCTACGAGCAGTACTTC.

This chain joins TRBV10-3 and TRBJ2-7, with D maybe TRBD2 (6 bases). Trimming stripped 5 bases from V and 3 bases from J, with 11 bases between. The CDR3 extends over 13 amino acids. CDR1 and CDR2 from the germline V gene are ENHRY and SYGVKD. CDR3: CAISRAGNYEQYF. CDR3 nucleotides: TGTGCCATCAGTCGGGCGGGGAACTACGAGCAGTACTTC.

This clone came up once. This rearrangement joins TRBV20-1 to TRBJ2-7; 11 nucleotides agree with TRBD1. The CDR3 consists of 14 residues. Unmatched junction bases numbered 4, after V lost 3 bases and J lost 3 bases. The germline gives CDR1 DFQATT, CDR2 SNEGSKA (reference sequence). The CDR3: CSASWDRGFYEQYF. CDR3 in DNA: TGCAGTGCTAGTTGGGACAGGGGGTTCTACGAGCAGTACTTC.

Concerning this clone itself: This specimen includes other DNA sequences encoding the same CDR3. The V call is TRBV19, the J call TRBJ1-1; D not certain. CDR1 is LNHDA and CDR2 is SQIVND in the germline V gene (reference sequence). This CDR3 is built from 13 residues. Deletions cut 3 bases from V and 3 bases from J, with 8 bases between. The CDR3 nucleotides are TGTGCCAGTAGTATTTCAAGAGACACTGAAGCTTTCTTT. The encoded protein is CASSISRDTEAFF.

The J gene is TRBJ1-2, the V gene TRBV11-2; 7 bases line up with TRBD1. V gave up 6 bases and J gave up 0 bases; unmatched junction bases: 13. CDR1 is SGHAT, CDR2 FQNNGV, per germline. This CDR3 contains 17 residues. The CDR3 DNA reads as TGTGCCAGCAGGGCCCCGGGACAGTCCCATTCTAACTATGGCTACACCTTC. Translating it yields CASRAPGQSHSNYGYTF.

CDR3 bases: TGCGCCAGCAGCTTGGGAGCCAGCACAGATACGCAGTATTTT. Translating it yields CASSLGASTDTQYF. This chain uses TRBV5-1 with TRBJ2-3, with unresolved D. V lost 0 bases and J 0 bases, leaving 5 bases between the germline ends. The germline V gene has CDR1 SGHRS and CDR2 YFSETQ. This CDR3 has 14 amino acids.

V usage is TRBV28 and J usage is TRBJ2-1; the match to TRBD2 covers 11 bases. Germline trimming cut 6 bases from V and 6 bases from J; bases unmatched to any gene: 7. Germline V gene lookup returns CDR1 MDHEN and CDR2 SYDVKM. This CDR3 contains 15 residues. This CDR3 is CASSSSGGALNEQFF. CDR3 in DNA: TGTGCCAGCAGCAGTAGCGGGGGGGCCCTCAATGAGCAGTTCTTC.